The clone carrying this T cell receptor beta chain has at least ten counts. Patients had received no treatment of any kind before thyroid surgery. The data were obtained in a study of metastatic and nonmetastatic thyroid tumors. TCRdb re-analyzed the PCR reads through MiXCR. The top ten clones hold roughly two fifths of a sample with roughly 30,000 clones, 20% of them seen once. Sequenced input: blood. The TCR comes from a female donor with papillary thyroid cancer or a benign thyroid nodule (not recorded which). Some clones in this sample may be carry-over from other donors' samples.

DNA for the CDR3: TGTGCCAGCACCACGGCCGGGACAGGGGGCCTTGGCTACACCTTC. Its translation is CASTTAGTGGLGYTF. The genes are TRBV28 and TRBJ1-2; 12 bases are a match to TRBD1. With V trimmed by 7 bases and J by 7 bases, 10 bases remained unmatched. CDR1 MDHEN and CDR2 SYDVKM come from the germline V gene. This CDR3 contains 15 residues.